These 2 T cell receptor beta chains share one sample of origin, sequenced in a study of cytomegalovirus exposure and HLA in healthy donors. It was with 60 Vbeta and 13 Jbeta primers that the PCR ran. Using immunoSEQ multiplex PCR, the repertoire was profiled, and TCRdb retains in-frame clones only, with some absent. The data contain 100,000 to 150,000 clones, approximately 84% of them singletons. Sequenced sample: PBMCs. The receptors were gathered from a woman aged 18-30 years in good health and CMV-seronegative.

J is TRBJ2-1 and V is TRBV4-1; 7 bases align to TRBD2. This CDR3 has 13 residues. V shed 5 bases and J 10 bases; nucleotides not matched to a gene: 8. Germline CDR1 MGHRA, CDR2 YSYEKL. The CDR3 nucleotides read TGCGCCAGCAGCTGGCGGGAGATAAGGGAGCAGTTCTTC. Its protein product is CASSWREIREQFF.

The chain carries TRBV5-6 and TRBJ2-5; D remains ambiguous. The length of the CDR3 is 14 residues. Germline CDR1 is SGHDT and CDR2 is YYEEEE. V was cut by 7 bases and J by 4 bases, with 17 bases left in between. The DNA of the CDR3 is TGTGCCAGCCAACGCGGCCCGCAAAGAGAGACCCAGTACTTC. Its protein product is CASQRGPQRETQYF.